Presented here are 14 T cell receptor beta chains from one specimen sequenced in a study of OX40 agonist ivuxolimab in advanced cancers. Data came from immunoSEQ multiplex PCR; TCRdb stores just in-frame clones and leaves some out. The data hold approximately 70,000 clones, with more than 65% observed a single time. The material sequenced was CD4+ or CD8+ T cells sorted from blood, taken in a trial of the OX40 agonist ivuxolimab. Receptor source: an adult with an advanced solid tumor such as melanoma, head and neck, liver or kidney cancer.

As DNA, the CDR3 is TGCGCCAGCAGTCGACGGAGTTATGGCTACACCTTC. Amino acids: CASSRRSYGYTF. V is TRBV23-1 and J is TRBJ1-2; D ambiguous. TRBV23-1 is an ORF, and what it does is uncertain. Trimming shortened V by 4 bases and J by 5 bases, and 8 bases separated the two germline ends. The CDR3 runs 12 residues.

V usage is TRBV5-6 and J usage is TRBJ2-7; TRBD1 might be the D (6 bases). V lost 0 bases, J lost 5 bases, and 12 bases lay in between. This CDR3 region has 14 residues. Germline V gene data show CDR1 as SGHDT and CDR2 as YYEEEE. The CDR3 sequence: CASSLGQVAHEQYF. CDR3 in DNA: TGTGCCAGCAGCTTGGGACAGGTGGCCCACGAGCAGTACTTC.

The chain employs TRBV27 and TRBJ1-5, with D perhaps TRBD1 (5 bases). The CDR3 spans 19 residues. Trimming removed 2 bases at V and 9 bases at J, with 29 bases between. CDR1 and CDR2 from the germline V gene are MNHEY and SMNVEV (reference sequence). The CDR3 nucleotides read TGTGCCAGCAGTTTAAGGGGCGGGGCAGGGACCATAGCAATAGGGCCCCAGCATTTT. It is translated as CASSLRGGAGTIAIGPQHF.

The genes are TRBV28 and TRBJ2-5; TRBD1 matches 8 bases. The CDR3 length is 15 residues. Trimming removed 0 bases from V and 0 bases from J; junction bases left unmatched: 0. In germline, CDR1 is MDHEN, CDR2 SYDVKM. The CDR3 protein is CASSLWGQDQETQYF. CDR3 bases: TGTGCCAGCAGTTTATGGGGACAGGACCAAGAGACCCAGTACTTC.

The chain employs TRBV6-5 and TRBJ1-2, with 7 bases lining up with TRBD1. The germline V gene encodes CDR1 MNHEY and CDR2 SVGAGI. Losses at the gene ends were 6 bases for V and 0 bases for J; bases not matched to a gene: 7. The length of the CDR3 is 15 residues. Written as DNA, the CDR3 is TGTGCCAGCAGAGCCGGGACAGAGCCTAACTATGGCTACACCTTC. Translation gives CASRAGTEPNYGYTF.

In its sample, this clone was seen once. The rearrangement uses TRBV7-9 and TRBJ1-2; 7 bases map to TRBD1. Germline V gives CDR1 SEHNR, CDR2 FQNEAQ (reference sequence). After removal of 1 base from V and 7 bases from J, the junction contained 9 bases not matched to a gene. The CDR3 totals 15 residues. The CDR3 nucleotides read TGTGCCAGCAGCTTAGGTCAACAGGGGAAGGGTGGCTACACCTTC. Its translation: CASSLGQQGKGGYTF.

The CDR3 coding sequence is TGTGCCAGCAGTGACTCTTACAATGAGCAGTTCTTC. Its translation is CASSDSYNEQFF. The V and J genes are TRBV2 and TRBJ2-1; no clear D. Deletions cut 3 bases from V and 4 bases from J, with 4 bases between. The CDR3 is 12 amino acids. Germline V gives CDR1 SNHLY, CDR2 FYNNEI.

The chain couples TRBV27 to TRBJ2-7, with 8 nucleotides matching TRBD1. This CDR3 region has 16 residues. Germline V gene lookup returns CDR1 MNHEY and CDR2 SMNVEV (reference sequence). V lost 4 bases, J lost 2 bases, and 10 bases stayed unmatched. The CDR3 loop is CASSSLRQGPAYEQYF. DNA for the CDR3: TGTGCCAGCAGTTCCCTCCGACAGGGGCCCGCCTACGAGCAGTACTTC.

This clone was picked up one time. The gene calls are TRBV5-7 and TRBJ2-1; TRBD2 matches at 13 bases. TRBV5-7 is marked as an open reading frame, function uncertain. The CDR3 consists of 19 residues. Losses at the gene ends were 6 bases for V and 9 bases for J; bases not matched to a gene: 21. The CDR3 here is CASMAQEPLAGGPRGEQFF. In DNA form, the CDR3 reads TGTGCCAGCATGGCCCAGGAACCACTAGCGGGAGGGCCGAGGGGTGAGCAGTTCTTC.

This clone was observed a handful of times. At the DNA level, this CDR3 is encoded by other sequences in the same sample as well. V gene TRBV4-1 combines with J gene TRBJ1-1; no clear D. The V end was cut by 0 bases, the J end by 1 base, with 9 bases between. CDR1 is MGHRA, CDR2 YSYEKL, per germline. The CDR3 is made up of 15 amino acids. The CDR3 DNA reads as TGCGCCAGCAGCCAAGATTTGGTGAGGAACACTGAAGCTTTCTTT. The encoded protein is CASSQDLVRNTEAFF.

V and J are TRBV5-5 and TRBJ1-5, with TRBD1 as a possible D gene (5 bases). Trimming shortened V by 2 bases and J by 0 bases, and 12 bases separated the two germline ends. This CDR3 has 16 amino acids. Germline V gene sequence: CDR1 SGHKS, CDR2 YYEKEE (reference sequence). CDR3 in DNA: TGTGCCAGCAGCTTCGGACACCTTTCTAGCAATCAGCCCCAGCATTTT. Amino acid sequence: CASSFGHLSSNQPQHF.

The chain combines TRBV27 with TRBJ2-1, with TRBD2 matching 8 bases. Germline values: CDR1 MNHEY, CDR2 SMNVEV (reference sequence). This CDR3 contains 17 residues. The junction had 18 bases not matched to a gene; V was cut back by 6 bases and J by 8 bases. The chain's CDR3 is CASSDTFYSGKSDEQFF. The CDR3 DNA reads as TGTGCCAGCAGCGACACTTTCTATAGCGGGAAGTCGGATGAGCAGTTCTTC.

The rearrangement links TRBV5-1 to TRBJ2-2, with a tentative D call TRBD2 (6 bases). CDR1 and CDR2 from the germline V gene are SGHRS and YFSETQ. V lost 0 bases and J lost 4, with 19 bases in between. The CDR3 is 18 residues long. CDR3 region: CASSLVSGRTQGTGELFF. The CDR3, as DNA: TGCGCCAGCAGCTTGGTTAGCGGCCGGACCCAGGGCACCGGGGAGCTGTTTTTT.

V and J are TRBV11-2 and TRBJ1-4, with TRBD1 as a possible D gene (6 bases). The CDR3 covers 16 residues. V was shortened by 0 bases and J by 2 bases, with 10 bases between the two germline ends. Germline V lookup: CDR1 SGHAT, CDR2 FQNNGV. CDR3 nucleotide sequence: TGTGCCAGCAGCTTAGATACAGGGATCACTAATGAAAAACTGTTTTTT. This translates into CASSLDTGITNEKLFF.